Listed here is a single T cell receptor (beta chain). This entry belongs to a study of control samples from healthy donors and cancer patients. The CDR3 is 15 residues long. The V end was cut by 1 base, the J end by 5 bases, with 11 bases between. Germline V gene data show CDR1 as LNHDA and CDR2 as SQIVND (reference sequence). Assay used: immunoSEQ multiplex PCR; TCRdb lists only in-frame clones, some missing. This sample has 160,000 or so clones, with roughly 95% found just once. The origin of this receptor is a woman younger than 45 in good health. The J gene is TRBJ2-2, the V gene TRBV19; a weak D match, TRBD1 (6 bases). The sequenced sample consisted of blood. For the CDR3, the DNA is TGTGCCAGTAGTATAGTACAGGGTGGGACCGGGGAGCTGTTTTTT. Its protein product is CASSIVQGGTGELFF.